The source of this T cell receptor (beta chain) is a study of CD8+CD57+ T cells in acquired aplastic anemia. Study summary: DNA from sorted CD4+ and CD8+ cells averaged roughly 3.2 ug. The study's findings and limits: Patients did not significantly differ from controls in CD8+ Simpson's diversity.

The TCR beta profiling, which covered VDJ combination and CDR3 sequence, was carried out using genomic DNA as the template. TCRdb redid the calling of the reads with MiXCR, one entry per CDR3 protein. The data show 200,000 to 300,000 distinct CDR3 sequences, 82% seen once. Germline CDR1 reads WSHSY; CDR2 reads SAAADI. This CDR3 is 13 amino acids long. V was clipped by 4 bases and J by 9 bases; unmatched bases: 6. Concerning this clonotype: The antigen remains undetermined.

Patients chosen for sequencing had shown CD8+CD57+ cell expansion by flow cytometry. Severe acquired aplastic anemia affected all patients. The blood sampling took place in patients who had so far received no therapy. The rearrangement uses TRBV10-2 and TRBJ1-5; 7 bases are a match to TRBD1. This TCR came from a human donor with aplastic anemia. The sample taken for sequencing was sorted CD4+, CD8+, or CD8+CD57+ T cells (not recorded which) from PBMCs. The CDR3 DNA reads as TGCGCCAGCAGTGGGGAACAGGGGCTGCCCCAGCATTTT. Translating gives CASSGEQGLPQHF.